This T cell receptor beta chain appears in the sequencing data of a study of shared clonotypes between healthy human individuals. Study observations and caveats: A generally larger estimated richness was seen in naive subsets than in memory subsets. Tissues were not sampled, only blood, and their repertoires likely differ.

The CDR3 contains 16 residues. Germline V gene lookup returns CDR1 SEHNR and CDR2 FQNEAQ (reference sequence). Trimming removed 2 bases from V and 2 bases from J; junction bases left unmatched: 2. Cells designated naive CD8 were CD45RO-negative and were positively selected for CCR7, with terminally differentiated effector memory CD45RA+ cells excluded. The donor cohort consisted entirely of Caucasian adults residing in Nashville, Tennessee. Regarding this clone: No antigen is known for it.

The test was conducted at deep level. Using immunoSEQ multiplex PCR, the repertoire was profiled, and TCRdb retains in-frame clones only, with some absent. The sample includes about 2.1 million clones, 85% to 95% of them seen just once. This clonotype originated in a man aged 18 to 30 in good health. Some clones in this sample may be carry-over from other donors' samples. The sample was naive CD8+ T cells from PBMCs. The chain recombines TRBV7-9 with TRBJ2-1; 11 bases fit TRBD1. The CDR3 nucleotides are TGTGCCAGCAGCTTACAGGGACAGGGGGCCTACAATGAGCAGTTCTTC. It is translated as CASSLQGQGAYNEQFF.